This TCR beta chain derives from a study of spatial heterogeneity in lung cancer. Each CDR3 protein gets one entry after TCRdb re-called the 5' RACE reads with MiXCR. The sample has roughly 17,000 distinct CDR3 sequences, under 20% seen once; the top ten hold over 12%. The germline gives CDR1 LGHDT, CDR2 YNNKEL (reference sequence). Deletions cut 1 base from V and 5 bases from J, with 8 bases between. The CDR3 has 13 amino acids. Time point in this sample: sample taken at primary tumor resection. The study sequenced unsorted whole RNA from tumor, nontumor lung or frozen PBMC. This specimen was PBMCs, taken at surgery. The TCR comes from a male donor with early-stage non-small cell lung cancer. V and J are TRBV3-1 and TRBJ2-5; D perhaps matches TRBD2 (5 bases). The CDR3 spells CASSQGTGETQYF. CDR3 DNA sequence: TGTGCCAGCAGCCAAGGGACGGGGGAGACCCAGTACTTC.